These 18 T cell receptor beta chains share one sample of origin, sequenced in a study of human T cells and chemical hapten exposure. For the library, individual cDNA molecules each received unique molecular identifiers. TCRdb re-analysed the reads in MiXCR, keeping a single row per CDR3 protein. Among around 250 distinct CDR3 sequences listed, 45% to 50% were seen once. Treatment described: therapeutic diphenylcyclopropenone sensitization with weekly scalp DPC. Sequencing used whole blood, obtained before DPC sensitization or 2, 6, or about 24 weeks after (not recorded which). The source of these receptors is an adult with alopecia areata. Some clones in this sample may be carry-over from other donors' samples. This table probably holds off-target reads from a library built for another chain.

This clonotype has more than one count but fewer than ten. The rearrangement joins TRBV20-1 to TRBJ2-5; D call uncertain. The CDR3 has 13 amino acids. The ends were cut back, 7 bases at V and 0 bases at J, with 12 bases in the middle. Germline V gene data show CDR1 as DFQATT and CDR2 as SNEGSKA (reference sequence). The CDR3 loop reads CSVGRIYQETQYF. The CDR3 DNA reads as TGCAGTGTAGGAAGGATTTACCAAGAGACCCAGTACTTC.

The J gene is TRBJ2-7, the V gene TRBV21-1. TRBV21-1 is a recognized pseudogene. CDR3 length: 17 amino acids. The CDR3 loop reads CASSKKIVSCSSYEQYF. CDR3 sequence (DNA): TGTGCCAGCAGCAAGAAAATTGTCAGCTGTAGCTCCTACGAGCAGTACTTC.

This clonotype was observed a handful of times. The V call is TRBV18, the J call TRBJ2-1; D remains unclear. Trimming took 1 base from V and 9 from J, leaving 7 bases between them. The CDR3 has 12 amino acids. Germline loops: CDR1 KGHSH, CDR2 LQKENI. The CDR3: CASSPQGSEQFF. The CDR3 region has the DNA TGTGCCAGCTCACCACAGGGCAGTGAGCAGTTCTTC.

V usage is TRBV12-3 or TRBV12-4 and J usage is TRBJ1-4; 9 bases are a match to TRBD1. The V segment lost 6 bases and the J segment 10 bases; nucleotides outside the gene matches: 12. CDR3 length: 15 amino acids. The CDR3 region is CASRKRQGERGKLFF. The DNA for the CDR3 is TGTGCCAGCAGAAAAAGACAGGGGGAAAGGGGAAAACTGTTTTTT.

This chain uses TRBV7-9 with TRBJ1-1; D not certain. The CDR3 sequence is 13 residues long. Trimming shortened V by 4 bases and J by 9 bases, and 15 bases separated the two germline ends. CDR1 and CDR2 from the germline V gene are SEHNR and FQNEAQ (reference sequence). CDR3 protein: CASSSGIAGKAFF. The CDR3, as DNA: TGTGCCAGCAGCTCGGGAATTGCCGGTAAAGCTTTCTTT.

CDR3 residues: CASRRLGAPTEAFF. CDR3 nucleotides: TGTGCCAGCAGACGCTTAGGGGCTCCCACTGAAGCTTTCTTT. The chain links TRBV3-1 to TRBJ1-1, with a weak D call TRBD1 (5 bases). V lost 6 bases and J lost 4, with 15 bases in between. Looked up from germline, CDR1 is LGHDT and CDR2 is YNNKEL (reference sequence). There are 14 residues in the CDR3.

This clonotype was counted once. The chain uses TRBV19 and TRBJ1-5; maybe TRBD1 (6 bases). V lost 9 bases to trimming and J lost 1 base, with 13 bases between them. The germline CDR1 and CDR2 sequences are LNHDA and SQIVND (reference sequence). This CDR3 is built from 14 residues. The CDR3 region is CASDNRESNQPQHF. The CDR3 nucleotides read TGTGCCAGCGATAACAGGGAAAGCAATCAGCCCCAGCATTTT.

The table lists this clonotype with a count of one. The chain joins TRBV18 to TRBJ1-1; tentative D call: TRBD1 (6 bases). V dropped 6 bases and J dropped 3 bases, with 17 bases sitting between them. Germline CDR1 KGHSH, CDR2 LQKENI. The CDR3 consists of 15 residues. CDR3 bases: TGTGCCAGCTCTCCCCCAGGGGTCAGGGACACTGAAGCTTTCTTT. Protein product: CASSPPGVRDTEAFF.

The chain is built from TRBV10-3 and TRBJ2-5; 8 bases line up with TRBD2. Germline V gene lookup returns CDR1 ENHRY and CDR2 SYGVKD. The J segment lost 6 bases and the V segment lost 3 bases, leaving 3 bases of the junction unmatched. CDR3 length: 13 amino acids. The CDR3 DNA follows: TGTGCCATCAGTGAAGCGGGAGCGCAGACCCAGTACTTC. This encodes CAISEAGAQTQYF.

The rearrangement links TRBV28 to TRBJ2-4, with D unclear. V was pared by 2 bases and J by 1 base, with 6 bases between. This CDR3 has 14 amino acids. The germline gives CDR1 MDHEN, CDR2 SYDVKM. CDR3 sequence: CASSLHNAKNIQYF. In DNA, the CDR3 is TGTGCCAGCAGTTTACACAATGCCAAAAACATTCAGTACTTC.

The chain combines TRBV29-1 with TRBJ1-2; D not certain. The CDR3 contains 14 residues. The germline V and J ends were trimmed by 2 bases and 4 bases, with 14 bases remaining between them. Germline CDR1 reads SQVTM; CDR2 reads ANQGSEA. The CDR3 bases are TGCAGCGTTGAAAACCGACCAGAGCCCTATGGCTACACCTTC. Its protein is CSVENRPEPYGYTF.

The V call is TRBV29-1, the J call TRBJ1-1; 9 bases are a match to TRBD1. Germline CDR1 reads SQVTM; CDR2 reads ANQGSEA. The CDR3 runs to 12 residues. The junction had 3 bases not matched to a gene; V was cut back by 7 bases and J by 3 bases. The DNA for the CDR3 is TGCAGCGGGCGGACAGGGGACACTGAAGCTTTCTTT. It encodes CSGRTGDTEAFF.

The CDR3: CASSLNGETQYF. CDR3 sequence (DNA): TGTGCCAGCAGTTTGAACGGGGAGACCCAGTACTTC. The chain employs TRBV28 and TRBJ2-5; D gene uncertain. Germline V gene sequence: CDR1 MDHEN, CDR2 SYDVKM. Trimming removed 3 bases at V and 5 bases at J, with 7 bases between. This CDR3 has 12 amino acids.

This clonotype was found a few times. The rearrangement links TRBV24-1 to TRBJ2-3; 8 bases fit TRBD1. The CDR3 is 15 residues long. V gave up 9 bases and J gave up 3 bases; unmatched junction bases: 10. Germline CDR1 reads KGHDR; CDR2 reads SFDVKD. The CDR3 here is CATGSRTGRTDTQYF. The CDR3 DNA sequence: TGTGCCACCGGTAGCAGGACAGGGAGGACAGATACGCAGTATTTT.

Only a few counts were recorded for this clonotype. The rearrangement links TRBV21-1 to TRBJ2-4; TRBD1, the table's D call, lacks a check against the DNA. TRBV21-1 is noted as a pseudogene. The CDR3 is 16 residues long. CDR3 bases: TGTGCCAGCAGGAGGGAAAGGGGGAGATCCAAAAACATTCAGTACTTC. Translated, it gives CASRRERGRSKNIQYF.

This chain links TRBV28 with TRBJ1-1; D is undetermined. Deletions cut 5 bases from V and 0 bases from J, with 7 bases between. Germline-derived CDR1 and CDR2 are MDHEN and SYDVKM. The CDR3 is made up of 13 amino acids. CDR3 coding DNA: TGTGCCAGCAGTCCTCCAGTGAACACTGAAGCTTTCTTT. It encodes CASSPPVNTEAFF. The complete variable domain, with remaining parts taken from reference TRBV28 and TRBJ1-1, reads DVKVTQSSRYLVKRTGEKVFLECVQDMDHENMFWYRQDPGLGLRLIYFSYDVKMKEKGDIPEGYSVSREKKERFSLILESASTNQTSMYLCASSPPVNTEAFFGQGTRLTVV.

This clonotype was counted between two and nine times. The genes are TRBV10-2 and TRBJ2-3; D unresolved. The length of the CDR3 is 16 residues. V was pared by 2 bases and J by 0 bases, with 12 bases between. Germline CDR1 reads WSHSY; CDR2 reads SAAADI. The CDR3 sequence is CASSESMTASTDTQYF. CDR3 in DNA: TGCGCCAGCAGTGAGAGTATGACGGCTAGCACAGATACGCAGTATTTT.

This chain joins TRBV2 and TRBJ2-5, with a possible D match to TRBD2 (6 bases). V lost 7 bases to trimming and J lost 6 bases, with 15 bases between them. Germline V lookup: CDR1 SNHLY, CDR2 FYNNEI. This CDR3 is 13 amino acids long. CDR3 nucleotides: TGTGCCAGCACCAGGGACTTTCAACAGACCCAGTACTTC. Translated, it gives CASTRDFQQTQYF. Complete variable domain (other parts from reference TRBV2 and TRBJ2-5): EPEVTQTPSHQVTQMGQEVILRCVPISNHLYFYWYRQILGQKVEFLVSFYNNEISEKSEIFDDQFSVERPDGSNFTLKIRSTKLEDSAMYFCASTRDFQQTQYFGPGTRLLVL.